This paragraph covers one T cell receptor (beta chain) sequence. Germline assignment: CDR1 SGHDT and CDR2 YYEEEE. V gave up 0 bases and J gave up 4 bases, with 10 bases separating them. The CDR3 covers 15 residues. In total, each donor contributed a single heparinised blood draw that averaged roughly 100 mL. A CD45RO/CCR7/CD25/CD127/CD95/CD27 panel sorted naive, central memory, regulatory and stem cell-like memory CD4+ cells. Expressed TCRB transcripts were sequenced, since all the RNA that had been isolated was reverse transcribed. Using immunoSEQ multiplex PCR, the repertoire was profiled, and TCRdb retains in-frame clones only, with some absent. The sample comprises over 500,000 clones, roughly a sixth of which are singletons, and about 0.093% rests with the top ten. This entry belongs to a study of beta chain features in type 1 diabetes.

The specimen was naive CD4+ T cells from blood. The clonotype comes from a man aged 18 to 29 in good health. The chain couples TRBV5-6 to TRBJ2-2, with a weak D call TRBD1 (5 bases). The CDR3 loop is CASSLVGQTTGELFF. For the CDR3, the DNA is TGTGCCAGCAGCTTGGTGGGGCAGACCACCGGGGAGCTGTTTTTT.